The T cell receptor (beta chain) described here comes from a study of cytomegalovirus exposure and HLA in healthy donors. CDR1 and CDR2 from the germline V gene are SGHRS and YFSETQ. This CDR3 comprises 14 residues. The V gene end was trimmed by 0 bases and the J gene end by 4 bases; junction bases not matched to a gene: 1. Primers for the PCR totalled 60 Vbeta and 13 Jbeta. The assay was immunoSEQ multiplex PCR, and TCRdb's table has in-frame clones only and misses some. Found here are about 69,000 clones, 68% of them singletons; the top ten hold roughly 9.7%. What was sequenced was PBMCs. The clonotype originates from a woman aged 25 to 39 in good health and CMV-seronegative. The chain employs TRBV5-1 and TRBJ1-2; 9 bases agree with TRBD1. CDR3 sequence: CASSLGDRVYGYTF. The CDR3 nucleotides read TGCGCCAGCAGCTTGGGGGACAGGGTCTATGGCTACACCTTC.